This TCR beta chain was observed in a study of blood T cell repertoires in COVID-19. Study overall: COVID-19 samples collected from the United States, Italy and Spain covered acute and convalescent phases. T cells, B-cell-depleted T cells, or PBMCs supplied cDNA or gDNA.

The V and J ends lost 3 bases and 6 bases, in that order; junction bases with no gene match: 11. This CDR3 contains 16 residues. Germline CDR1 and CDR2: LNHDA and SQIVND (reference sequence). Per the original data handling: Amplification of reference gene primers was used by the study to estimate nucleated cell counts. The protocol was immunoSEQ multiplex PCR, while the TCRdb copy is restricted to in-frame clones and leaves out a portion. V, J and clone size derive from that table, while D and trimming were established from the DNA sequence. Here the sample spans hundreds of thousands of clones, roughly 86% being singletons.

The V call is TRBV19, the J call TRBJ2-7; 10 bases are shared with TRBD1. The sample was peripheral blood. The sequence was collected from a human donor in a cohort sampled during active COVID-19. The CDR3 here is CASSITGGTGVLEQYF. As DNA, the CDR3 is TGTGCCAGTAGTATTACCGGGGGGACAGGGGTTCTCGAGCAGTACTTC.